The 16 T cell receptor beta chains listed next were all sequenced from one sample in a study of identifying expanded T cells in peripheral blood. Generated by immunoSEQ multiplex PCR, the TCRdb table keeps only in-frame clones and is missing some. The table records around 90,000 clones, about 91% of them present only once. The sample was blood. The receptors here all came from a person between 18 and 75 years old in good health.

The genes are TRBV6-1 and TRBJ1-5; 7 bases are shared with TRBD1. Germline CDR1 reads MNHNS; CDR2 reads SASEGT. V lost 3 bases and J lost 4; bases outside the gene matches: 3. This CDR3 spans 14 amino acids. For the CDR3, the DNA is TGTGCCAGCAGTGACGGGACAGAGAATCAGCCCCAGCATTTT. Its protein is CASSDGTENQPQHF.

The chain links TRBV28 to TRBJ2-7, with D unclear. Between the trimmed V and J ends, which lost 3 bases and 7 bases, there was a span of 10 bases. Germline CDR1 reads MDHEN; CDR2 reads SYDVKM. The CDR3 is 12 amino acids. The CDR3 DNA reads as TGTGCCAGCAGTTTCGGTCTCGAGGAGCAGTACTTC. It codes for CASSFGLEEQYF.

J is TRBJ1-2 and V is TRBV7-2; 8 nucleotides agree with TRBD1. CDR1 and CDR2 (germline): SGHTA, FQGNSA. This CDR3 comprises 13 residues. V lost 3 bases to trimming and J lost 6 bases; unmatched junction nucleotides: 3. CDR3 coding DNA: TGTGCCAGCAGCTTGGACAGGGAGGATGGCTACACCTTC. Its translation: CASSLDREDGYTF.

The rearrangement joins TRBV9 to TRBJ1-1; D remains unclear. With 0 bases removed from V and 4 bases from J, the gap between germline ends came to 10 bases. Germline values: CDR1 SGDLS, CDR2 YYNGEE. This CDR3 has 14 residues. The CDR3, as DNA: TGTGCCAGCAGCGTAGACGGGTTGGGCACTGAAGCTTTCTTT. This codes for CASSVDGLGTEAFF.

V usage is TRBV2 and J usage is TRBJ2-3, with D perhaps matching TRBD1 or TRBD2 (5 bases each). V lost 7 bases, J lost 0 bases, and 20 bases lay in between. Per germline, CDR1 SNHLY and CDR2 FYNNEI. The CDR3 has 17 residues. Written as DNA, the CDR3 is TGTGCCAGCAACGCCCTCGGGGCCTTCCCTAGCACAGATACGCAGTATTTT. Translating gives CASNALGAFPSTDTQYF.

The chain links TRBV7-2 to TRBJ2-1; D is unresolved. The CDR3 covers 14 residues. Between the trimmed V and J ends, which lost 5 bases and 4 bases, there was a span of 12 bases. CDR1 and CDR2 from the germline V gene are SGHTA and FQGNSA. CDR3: CASSPPSRYNEQFF. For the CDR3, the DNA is TGTGCCAGCAGCCCCCCTTCAAGGTACAATGAGCAGTTCTTC.

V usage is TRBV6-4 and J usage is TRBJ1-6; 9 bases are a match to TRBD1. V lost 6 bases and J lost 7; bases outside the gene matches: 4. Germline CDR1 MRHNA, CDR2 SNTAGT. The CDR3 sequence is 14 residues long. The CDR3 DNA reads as TGTGCCAGCAGCCTGGGACAGGGAAATTCACCCCTCCACTTT. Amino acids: CASSLGQGNSPLHF.

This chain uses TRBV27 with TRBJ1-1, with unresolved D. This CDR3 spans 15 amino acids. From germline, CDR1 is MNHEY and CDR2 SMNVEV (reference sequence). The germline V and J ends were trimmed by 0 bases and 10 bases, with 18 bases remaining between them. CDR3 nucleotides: TGTGCCAGCAGTTTATCCACAGTGCCCCCGCGGGTAGCTTTCTTT. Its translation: CASSLSTVPPRVAFF.

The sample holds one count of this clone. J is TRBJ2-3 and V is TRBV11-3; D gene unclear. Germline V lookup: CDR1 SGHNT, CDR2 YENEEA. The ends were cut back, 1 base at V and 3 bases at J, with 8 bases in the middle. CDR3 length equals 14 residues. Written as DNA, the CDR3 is TGTGCCAGCAGCTTAGGGGGTTTGACAGATACGCAGTATTTT. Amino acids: CASSLGGLTDTQYF.

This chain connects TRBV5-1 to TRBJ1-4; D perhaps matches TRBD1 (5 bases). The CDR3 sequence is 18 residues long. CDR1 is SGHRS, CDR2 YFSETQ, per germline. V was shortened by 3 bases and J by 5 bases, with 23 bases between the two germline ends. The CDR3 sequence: CASSSTLSPGQKNEKLFF. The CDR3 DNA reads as TGCGCCAGCAGCTCGACTTTGAGCCCTGGACAAAAAAATGAAAAACTGTTTTTT.

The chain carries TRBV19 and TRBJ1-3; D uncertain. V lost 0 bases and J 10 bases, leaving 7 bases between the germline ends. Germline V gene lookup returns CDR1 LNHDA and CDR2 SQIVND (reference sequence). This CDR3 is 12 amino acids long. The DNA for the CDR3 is TGTGCCAGTAGTATAGAGACAAGAACCATATATTTT. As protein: CASSIETRTIYF.

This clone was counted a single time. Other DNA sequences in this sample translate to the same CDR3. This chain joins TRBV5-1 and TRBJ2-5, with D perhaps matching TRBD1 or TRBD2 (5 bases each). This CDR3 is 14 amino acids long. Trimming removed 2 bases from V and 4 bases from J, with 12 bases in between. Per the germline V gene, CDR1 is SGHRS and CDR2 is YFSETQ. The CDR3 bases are TGCGCCAGCAGCTTAGAGGGTAGGGGAGAGACCCAGTACTTC. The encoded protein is CASSLEGRGETQYF.

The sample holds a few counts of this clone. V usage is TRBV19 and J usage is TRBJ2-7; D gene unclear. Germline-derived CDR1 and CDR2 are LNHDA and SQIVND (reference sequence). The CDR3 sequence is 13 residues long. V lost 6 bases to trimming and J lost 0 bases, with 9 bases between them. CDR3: CASSWTASYEQYF. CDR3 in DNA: TGTGCCAGTAGCTGGACGGCCTCCTACGAGCAGTACTTC.

The CDR3 is CASSGDRPHYGYTF. The CDR3 coding sequence is TGTGCCAGCAGCGGGGACAGGCCTCACTATGGCTACACCTTC. V usage is TRBV7-9 and J usage is TRBJ1-2; 8 nucleotides match TRBD1. Trimming removed 5 bases from V and 3 bases from J; junction bases left unmatched: 5. The germline gives CDR1 SEHNR, CDR2 FQNEAQ (reference sequence). The CDR3 consists of 14 residues.

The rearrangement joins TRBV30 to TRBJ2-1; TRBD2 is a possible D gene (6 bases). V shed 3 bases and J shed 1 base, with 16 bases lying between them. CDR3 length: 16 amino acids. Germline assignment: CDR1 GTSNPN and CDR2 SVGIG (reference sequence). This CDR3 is CAWRGSGDLSYNEQFF. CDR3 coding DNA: TGTGCCTGGAGAGGTAGCGGAGACCTTTCCTACAATGAGCAGTTCTTC.

In DNA form, the CDR3 reads TGTGCCAGCAGCTTAGCGCCCGGACAGGGGCAAGAGACCCAGTACTTC. Protein sequence: CASSLAPGQGQETQYF. This sequence joins TRBV7-9 and TRBJ2-5; 9 bases match TRBD1. The CDR3 contains 16 residues. The junction had 4 bases not matched to a gene; V was cut back by 0 bases and J by 2 bases. Germline CDR1 reads SEHNR; CDR2 reads FQNEAQ (reference sequence).